Following are 26 T cell receptor beta chains from one sample sequenced in a study of cytomegalovirus exposure and HLA in healthy donors. The PCR was carried out with 60 Vbeta primers and 13 Jbeta primers. Clones were read by immunoSEQ multiplex PCR, and TCRdb kept only the in-frame ones, dropping some. The sample holds a few hundred thousand clones; around 77% are singletons and the top ten take about 2.8%. The specimen was PBMCs. All receptors come from a woman in her thirties in good health and CMV-seronegative.

The chain links TRBV7-2 to TRBJ2-3, with a weak D call TRBD2 (6 bases). The CDR3 length is 16 residues. Germline assignment: CDR1 SGHTA and CDR2 FQGNSA. Trimming shortened V by 2 bases and J by 0 bases, and 12 bases separated the two germline ends. Written as DNA, the CDR3 is TGTGCCAGCAGCTTATCCGGGGCGGGAAGCACAGATACGCAGTATTTT. It codes for CASSLSGAGSTDTQYF.

V gene TRBV7-8 combines with J gene TRBJ1-1; D perhaps matches TRBD1 (6 bases). The V gene's germline CDR1 is SGHVS and CDR2 FQNEAQ. V gave up 2 bases and J gave up 3 bases, with 16 bases separating them. The CDR3 is 16 amino acids. The CDR3 loop reads CASSLRGAKGDTEAFF. The CDR3 nucleotides are TGTGCCAGCAGCTTAAGAGGGGCGAAGGGGGACACTGAAGCTTTCTTT. The variable domain in full, completed from reference TRBV7-8 and TRBJ1-1, reads GAGVSQSPRYKVAKRGQDVALRCDPISGHVSLFWYQQALGQGPEFLTYFQNEAQLDKSGLPSDRFFAERPEGSVSTLKIQRTQQEDSAVYLCASSLRGAKGDTEAFFGQGTRLTVV.

The chain couples TRBV11-2 to TRBJ2-7; 14 bases are a match to TRBD2. The CDR3 runs 16 residues. CDR1 is SGHAT, CDR2 FQNNGV, per germline. V gave up 4 bases and J gave up 6 bases; unmatched junction bases: 8. As DNA, the CDR3 is TGTGCCAGCAGCTCTCCGGGGACTAGCGGGAGTCTCGAGCAGTACTTC. Amino acids: CASSSPGTSGSLEQYF.

The chain is built from TRBV5-5 and TRBJ1-1; tentative D call: TRBD1 (6 bases). CDR3 length equals 16 residues. CDR1 is SGHKS, CDR2 YYEKEE, per germline (reference sequence). The V end was cut by 0 bases, the J end by 3 bases, with 15 bases between. In DNA form, the CDR3 reads TGTGCCAGCAGCTTGGCCAGGGGTAGGGACGACACTGAAGCTTTCTTT. Protein: CASSLARGRDDTEAFF.

CDR3 in DNA: TGTGCCAGCAGCTTGGCAGCGACAGGGGGCGAGACCCAGTACTTC. Its translation: CASSLAATGGETQYF. The gene calls are TRBV5-6 and TRBJ2-5; TRBD1 matches 10 bases. CDR3 length: 15 residues. Germline CDR1 reads SGHDT; CDR2 reads YYEEEE. V gave up 0 bases and J gave up 5 bases; unmatched junction bases: 4.

This clone was counted between two and nine times. This chain uses TRBV25-1 with TRBJ1-1, with unresolved D. CDR3 size: 13 residues. Germline lookup yields CDR1 MGHDK and CDR2 SYGVNS. Trimming left V 4 bases short and J 3 bases short, with 9 bases between. The CDR3 here is CASSGEVDTEAFF. In nucleotides, the CDR3 is TGTGCCAGCAGTGGGGAGGTGGACACTGAAGCTTTCTTT.

This clone showed up just a few times. The chain carries TRBV7-9 and TRBJ2-1, with unresolved D. This CDR3 has 14 residues. CDR1 is SEHNR and CDR2 is FQNEAQ in the germline V gene (reference sequence). V gave up 4 bases and J gave up 4 bases, with 11 bases separating them. CDR3 loop: CASSSSQSYNEQFF. DNA of the CDR3: TGTGCCAGCAGCTCCTCGCAGTCTTACAATGAGCAGTTCTTC.

The V call is TRBV2, the J call TRBJ2-7; 7 positions agree with TRBD1. CDR3 size: 13 residues. The ends lost 2 bases at V and 5 bases at J; junction bases unmatched: 3. Germline V gene data show CDR1 as SNHLY and CDR2 as FYNNEI. The CDR3: CASSEFTGDEQYF. DNA for the CDR3: TGTGCCAGCAGTGAATTTACAGGGGACGAGCAGTACTTC.

The V gene is TRBV5-1, the J gene TRBJ2-1; TRBD2 agrees at 11 bases. CDR3 length: 15 residues. Germline V lookup: CDR1 SGHRS, CDR2 YFSETQ. With V trimmed by 4 bases and J by 5 bases, 5 bases remained unmatched. Written as DNA, the CDR3 is TGCGCCAGCAGCAGGGGACTAGCGGACCACAATGAGCAGTTCTTC. Its translation: CASSRGLADHNEQFF.

The rearrangement uses TRBV11-2 and TRBJ1-3; D unclear. Trimming took off 10 bases at V and 0 bases at J, with 10 bases between the two ends. The CDR3 is made up of 13 amino acids. Germline CDR1 is SGHAT and CDR2 is FQNNGV. The CDR3 spells CATELFSGNTIYF. In DNA form, the CDR3 reads TGTGCCACTGAGTTATTCTCTGGAAACACCATATATTTT. The full variable domain, with the rest looked up from reference TRBV11-2 and TRBJ1-3, is EAGVAQSPRYKIIEKRQSVAFWCNPISGHATLYWYQQILGQGPKLLIQFQNNGVVDDSQLPKDRFSAERLKGVDSTLKIQPAKLEDSAVYLCATELFSGNTIYFGEGSWLTVV.

This clone has only a few counts. The rearrangement joins TRBV5-1 to TRBJ1-2; D call uncertain. This CDR3 has 15 amino acids. V was clipped by 2 bases and J by 0 bases, with 11 bases between them. The germline V gene encodes CDR1 SGHRS and CDR2 YFSETQ. The chain's CDR3 is CASSFGAPSNYGYTF. The CDR3 DNA is TGCGCCAGCAGCTTCGGAGCGCCTTCTAACTATGGCTACACCTTC.

This clone has only a few counts. The chain uses TRBV15 and TRBJ2-1; maybe TRBD2 (6 bases). This CDR3 has 13 residues. Germline V CDR1 and CDR2: LNHNV, YYDKDF (reference sequence). V lost 0 bases to trimming and J lost 9 bases, with 9 bases between them. DNA for the CDR3: TGTGCCACCAGCAGAGAGGGGGGTAGTGAGCAGTTCTTC. This codes for CATSREGGSEQFF. The full variable domain, its missing parts supplied by reference TRBV15 and TRBJ2-1, is DAMVIQNPRYQVTQFGKPVTLSCSQTLNHNVMYWYQQKSSQAPKLLFHYYDKDFNNEADTPDNFQSRRPNTSFCFLDIRSPGLGDTAMYLCATSREGGSEQFFGPGTRLTVL.

This clone was counted once. The rearrangement uses TRBV2 and TRBJ1-6; 7 positions agree with TRBD1. The CDR3 has 13 residues. From germline, CDR1 is SNHLY and CDR2 FYNNEI. With V trimmed by 9 bases and J by 5 bases, 4 bases remained unmatched. DNA of the CDR3: TGTGCCAGAGGGACAGAAGATAATTCACCCCTCCACTTT. This translates into CARGTEDNSPLHF. The complete variable domain, with remaining parts taken from reference TRBV2 and TRBJ1-6, reads EPEVTQTPSHQVTQMGQEVILRCVPISNHLYFYWYRQILGQKVEFLVSFYNNEISEKSEIFDDQFSVERPDGSNFTLKIRSTKLEDSAMYFCARGTEDNSPLHFGNGTRLTVT.

This chain connects TRBV10-3 to TRBJ1-2, with 7 bases identical to TRBD1. Germline-derived CDR1 and CDR2 are ENHRY and SYGVKD. V was clipped by 10 bases and J by 6 bases; unmatched bases: 14. The CDR3 is 14 residues long. The CDR3 DNA reads TGTGCCACCGATGCCTCCGGGACAGAGGATGGCTACACCTTC. Translation gives CATDASGTEDGYTF.

The chain is built from TRBV19 and TRBJ1-2; TRBD1 aligns across 7 bases. With 7 bases clipped from V and 5 bases from J, the junction kept 7 bases outside the gene matches. CDR3 length equals 13 residues. Germline V gene lookup returns CDR1 LNHDA and CDR2 SQIVND (reference sequence). In DNA form, the CDR3 reads TGTGCCAGTACCCGCGACAGGGAATATGGCTACACCTTC. This translates into CASTRDREYGYTF.

J is TRBJ1-1 and V is TRBV27; maybe TRBD1 (5 bases). The CDR3 consists of 14 residues. V lost 3 bases and J lost 3, with 11 bases in between. Germline CDR1 and CDR2: MNHEY and SMNVEV (reference sequence). The CDR3 protein is CASSFRGRDTEAFF. CDR3 bases: TGTGCCAGCAGTTTCCGGGGGAGGGACACTGAAGCTTTCTTT.

The chain links TRBV27 to TRBJ2-7; 7 bases map to TRBD2. The CDR3 covers 13 residues. Germline CDR1 and CDR2: MNHEY and SMNVEV (reference sequence). Trimming at V came to 9 bases and at J to 6 bases, leaving 11 bases not matched to a gene. Written as DNA, the CDR3 is TGTGCCAGTAGACTAGCACCAAAAAGCGAGCAGTACTTC. This gives the protein CASRLAPKSEQYF.

Notes on this clone: At one end the junction does not follow the germline gene, possibly because of a read error. The CDR3 is CARRGGNYGYPF. The CDR3 DNA follows: TGTGCTAGAAGGGGGGGTAACTATGGCTACCCCTTC. The rearrangement links TRBV12-5 to TRBJ1-2, with D tentatively TRBD1 (6 bases). Germline lookup yields CDR1 LGHNT and CDR2 FRNRAP. The CDR3 runs to 12 residues.

The rearrangement links TRBV28 to TRBJ1-2, with D perhaps matching TRBD1 (6 bases). The CDR3 totals 13 residues. Germline CDR1 reads MDHEN; CDR2 reads SYDVKM. V lost 2 bases to trimming and J lost 8 bases, with 12 bases between them. The CDR3 region has the DNA TGTGCCAGCAGTTTACGGGGGGCCAGAGGCTACACCTTC. This gives the protein CASSLRGARGYTF.

Concerning this clone: Germline is not matched at one junction end, which may reflect a read error. The chain joins TRBV7-9 to TRBJ2-7; tentatively, D is TRBD2 (5 bases). From germline, CDR1 is SEHNR and CDR2 FQNEAQ (reference sequence). The CDR3 sequence is 14 residues long. The CDR3 coding sequence is TGTTCCAGCAGCTTAGTGGGCAGAGGCGGGGAGCAGTACTTC. Translated, it gives CSSSLVGRGGEQYF. The full variable domain, with the rest looked up from reference TRBV7-9 and TRBJ2-7, is DTGVSQNPRHKITKRGQNVTFRCDPISEHNRLYWYRQTLGQGPEFLTYFQNEAQLEKSRLLSDRFSAERPKGSFSTLEIQRTEQGDSAMYLCSSSLVGRGGEQYFGPGTRLTVT.

This rearrangement joins TRBV12-5 to TRBJ1-1; D possibly corresponds to TRBD1 (5 bases). Per germline, CDR1 LGHNT and CDR2 FRNRAP. Between the trimmed V and J ends, which lost 3 bases and 4 bases, there was a span of 21 bases. The length of the CDR3 is 17 residues. CDR3 DNA: TGTGCTAGTGGTTTTTCATTCTACCAGGGATTAGGCACTGAAGCTTTCTTT. This codes for CASGFSFYQGLGTEAFF.

The chain recombines TRBV7-2 with TRBJ2-1; no clear D gene. The germline CDR1 and CDR2 sequences are SGHTA and FQGNSA. CDR3 length: 15 amino acids. The ends were cut back, 7 bases at V and 0 bases at J, with 13 bases in the middle. Written as DNA, the CDR3 is TGTGCCAGCAAGTATCAAGCTAGCTCCTACAATGAGCAGTTCTTC. Translating it yields CASKYQASSYNEQFF.

The V and J genes are TRBV7-9 and TRBJ1-1; TRBD1 agrees at 7 bases. With V trimmed by 5 bases and J by 4 bases, 16 bases remained unmatched. CDR3 size: 17 residues. Germline V lookup: CDR1 SEHNR, CDR2 FQNEAQ (reference sequence). CDR3 protein: CASSRPADRDRGTEAFF. CDR3 nucleotide sequence: TGTGCCAGCAGCCGACCAGCCGACAGGGACCGGGGCACTGAAGCTTTCTTT.

The V and J genes are TRBV6-1 and TRBJ1-1, with 8 bases identical to TRBD1. The CDR3 is 14 residues long. V shed 4 bases and J 0 bases; nucleotides not matched to a gene: 1. Germline-derived CDR1 and CDR2 are MNHNS and SASEGT. The CDR3: CASSVQGVNTEAFF. CDR3 in DNA: TGTGCCAGCAGTGTACAGGGGGTGAACACTGAAGCTTTCTTT.

The CDR3 here is CASSLVQAPYNEQFF. The DNA of the CDR3 is TGTGCCAGCAGCTTGGTCCAGGCCCCCTACAATGAGCAGTTCTTC. The rearrangement joins TRBV5-4 to TRBJ2-1; no clear D. With 0 bases removed from V and 2 bases from J, the gap between germline ends came to 9 bases. The CDR3 spans 15 residues. Germline lookup yields CDR1 SGHNT and CDR2 YYREEE (reference sequence).

This clone has only a few counts. The chain links TRBV5-5 to TRBJ2-2; D is ambiguous. Germline-derived CDR1 and CDR2 are SGHKS and YYEKEE (reference sequence). The CDR3 spans 15 residues. The V and J ends lost 5 bases and 6 bases respectively, with 17 bases between them. CDR3 DNA: TGTGCCAGCAGTCACTCGAGAGTTCGGGCCGGGGAGCTGTTTTTT. This codes for CASSHSRVRAGELFF. Full variable domain (rest looked up from reference TRBV5-5 and TRBJ2-2): DAGVTQSPTHLIKTRGQQVTLRCSPISGHKSVSWYQQVLGQGPQFIFQYYEKEERGRGNFPDRFSARQFPNYSSELNVNALLLGDSALYLCASSHSRVRAGELFFGEGSRLTVL.